This is a list of T cell receptor beta chains from one sample in a study of shared clonotypes between healthy human individuals. The table came from immunoSEQ multiplex PCR; TCRdb's copy has only in-frame clones and leaves some out. The table lists fewer than 1.8 million clones, approximately 98.5% of them singletons, with 0.3% to 0.45% in the top ten. The sample consisted of naive CD4+ T cells sorted from blood. The receptors were gathered from a man in his thirties or forties in good health. Both conserved end residues are part of each CDR3. Each record gives: D gene, clone size, V gene, CDR3 length, J gene, CDR3 protein, CDR3 DNA. D genes are given only for firm matches. The listing skips clone size in some rows; elsewhere it reads once, few, many or a size class.

d_call: TRBD2
clone_size: -
v_call: TRBV5-1
cdr3_length: 14
j_call: TRBJ2-3
cdr3_aa: CASSSGLLADTQYF
cdr3_nt: TGCGCCAGCAGCTCGGGACTACTTGCAGATACGCAGTATTTT

d_call: TRBD1
clone_size: -
v_call: TRBV6-1
cdr3_length: 16
j_call: TRBJ1-5
cdr3_aa: CASSEVRGQGTQPQHF
cdr3_nt: TGTGCCAGCAGTGAAGTAAGGGGGCAGGGTACTCAGCCCCAGCATTTT

d_call: -
clone_size: once
v_call: TRBV5-6
cdr3_length: 14
j_call: TRBJ1-1
cdr3_aa: CASRTGLSDTEAFF
cdr3_nt: TGTGCCAGCAGGACAGGCTTGTCGGACACTGAAGCTTTCTTT

d_call: -
clone_size: -
v_call: TRBV18
cdr3_length: 15
j_call: TRBJ1-5
cdr3_aa: CASSPRSGGFQPQHF
cdr3_nt: TGTGCCAGCTCACCGAGATCCGGGGGCTTTCAGCCCCAGCATTTT

d_call: -
clone_size: -
v_call: TRBV5-1
cdr3_length: 14
j_call: TRBJ2-3
cdr3_aa: CASGAGFSTDTQYF
cdr3_nt: TGCGCCAGCGGAGCTGGTTTTAGCACAGATACGCAGTATTTT

d_call: -
clone_size: once
v_call: TRBV7-2
cdr3_length: 12
j_call: TRBJ2-1
cdr3_aa: CASSLKGDEQFF
cdr3_nt: TGTGCCAGCAGCTTAAAGGGGGATGAGCAGTTCTTC

d_call: TRBD1
clone_size: -
v_call: TRBV4-3
cdr3_length: 16
j_call: TRBJ1-1
cdr3_aa: CASSRDRGRVGTEAFF
cdr3_nt: TGCGCCAGCAGCCGGGACAGGGGGCGGGTAGGCACTGAAGCTTTCTTT

d_call: -
clone_size: -
v_call: TRBV5-8
cdr3_length: 13
j_call: TRBJ2-7
cdr3_aa: CASSLPDPLEQYF
cdr3_nt: TGTGCCAGCAGCCTCCCCGACCCCTTGGAGCAGTACTTC

d_call: TRBD2
clone_size: -
v_call: TRBV7-8
cdr3_length: 15
j_call: TRBJ2-3
cdr3_aa: CASSLGSGSADTQYF
cdr3_nt: TGTGCCAGCAGCTTAGGGAGCGGGAGCGCAGATACGCAGTATTTT

d_call: -
clone_size: -
v_call: TRBV18
cdr3_length: 14
j_call: TRBJ2-5
cdr3_aa: CASSDDLSRETQYF
cdr3_nt: TGTGCCAGCTCAGACGACCTGTCGCGGGAGACCCAGTACTTC

d_call: -
clone_size: -
v_call: TRBV7-9
cdr3_length: 15
j_call: TRBJ1-5
cdr3_aa: CASSLGGPPNQPQHF
cdr3_nt: TGTGCCAGCAGCTTAGGTGGGCCACCCAATCAGCCCCAGCATTTT

d_call: TRBD1
clone_size: once
v_call: TRBV5-1
cdr3_length: 14
j_call: TRBJ2-5
cdr3_aa: CASSLGQGLETQYF
cdr3_nt: TGCGCCAGCAGCTTGGGACAGGGTTTGGAGACCCAGTACTTC

d_call: -
clone_size: once
v_call: TRBV18
cdr3_length: 13
j_call: TRBJ2-1
cdr3_aa: CASSPSLENEQFF
cdr3_nt: TGTGCCAGCTCACCTTCATTGGAAAATGAGCAGTTCTTC

d_call: TRBD1
clone_size: -
v_call: TRBV27
cdr3_length: 15
j_call: TRBJ1-5
cdr3_aa: CASSSDRGYDQPQHF
cdr3_nt: TGTGCCAGCAGTTCGGACAGGGGATACGATCAGCCCCAGCATTTT

d_call: -
clone_size: -
v_call: TRBV27
cdr3_length: 14
j_call: TRBJ2-1
cdr3_aa: CASSPPYRDHEQFF
cdr3_nt: TGTGCCAGCAGTCCCCCCTACAGGGACCATGAGCAGTTCTTC

d_call: -
clone_size: -
v_call: TRBV10-1
cdr3_length: 15
j_call: TRBJ2-2
cdr3_aa: CASSVGQPNTGELFF
cdr3_nt: TGCGCCAGCAGTGTGGGACAACCGAACACCGGGGAGCTGTTTTTT

d_call: -
clone_size: -
v_call: TRBV6-5
cdr3_length: 13
j_call: TRBJ2-1
cdr3_aa: CASSYGDYNEQFF
cdr3_nt: TGTGCCAGCAGTTACGGGGACTACAATGAGCAGTTCTTC

d_call: -
clone_size: -
v_call: TRBV6-6
cdr3_length: 15
j_call: TRBJ2-7
cdr3_aa: CASSYSPGLADEQYF
cdr3_nt: TGTGCCAGCAGTTACTCCCCAGGGCTGGCGGACGAGCAGTACTTC

d_call: -
clone_size: -
v_call: TRBV7-2
cdr3_length: 13
j_call: TRBJ2-7
cdr3_aa: CASSPAPGSEQYF
cdr3_nt: TGTGCCAGCAGCCCAGCCCCGGGTTCCGAGCAGTACTTC

d_call: TRBD2
clone_size: -
v_call: TRBV6-5
cdr3_length: 14
j_call: TRBJ2-1
cdr3_aa: CASSYKAGGFEQFF
cdr3_nt: TGTGCCAGCAGTTACAAAGCGGGAGGTTTTGAGCAGTTCTTC

d_call: -
clone_size: -
v_call: TRBV6-5
cdr3_length: 11
j_call: TRBJ2-1
cdr3_aa: CASGDHNEQFF
cdr3_nt: TGTGCCAGCGGAGACCACAATGAGCAGTTCTTC

d_call: -
clone_size: -
v_call: TRBV20-1
cdr3_length: 10
j_call: TRBJ1-2
cdr3_aa: CSAPRYGYTF
cdr3_nt: TGCAGCGCCCCCCGCTATGGCTACACCTTC

d_call: -
clone_size: -
v_call: TRBV7-8
cdr3_length: 14
j_call: TRBJ2-7
cdr3_aa: CASTPRGDSYEQYF
cdr3_nt: TGTGCCAGCACCCCCAGGGGGGATTCCTACGAGCAGTACTTC

d_call: TRBD1
clone_size: -
v_call: TRBV27
cdr3_length: 14
j_call: TRBJ2-3
cdr3_aa: CASSKDRVPDTQYF
cdr3_nt: TGTGCCAGCAGCAAAGACAGGGTACCAGATACGCAGTATTTT

d_call: -
clone_size: -
v_call: TRBV5-5
cdr3_length: 15
j_call: TRBJ1-2
cdr3_aa: CASSPLSGANYGYTF
cdr3_nt: TGTGCCAGCAGCCCATTGTCAGGGGCTAACTATGGCTACACCTTC

d_call: -
clone_size: -
v_call: TRBV25-1
cdr3_length: 14
j_call: TRBJ2-1
cdr3_aa: CASSELAIDNEQFF
cdr3_nt: TGTGCCAGCAGTGAACTAGCGATCGACAATGAGCAGTTCTTC